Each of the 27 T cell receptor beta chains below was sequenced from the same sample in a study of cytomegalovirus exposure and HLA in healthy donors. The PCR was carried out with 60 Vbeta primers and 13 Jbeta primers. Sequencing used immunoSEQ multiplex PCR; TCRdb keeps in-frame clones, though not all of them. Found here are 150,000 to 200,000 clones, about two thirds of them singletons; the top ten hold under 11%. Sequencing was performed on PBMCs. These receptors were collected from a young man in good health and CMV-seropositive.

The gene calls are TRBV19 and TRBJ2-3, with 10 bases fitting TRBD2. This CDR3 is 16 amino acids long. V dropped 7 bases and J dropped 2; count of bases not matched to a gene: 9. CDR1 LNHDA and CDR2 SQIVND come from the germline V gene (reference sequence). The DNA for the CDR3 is TGTGCCAGTACAATGGAGCGGGAGGGCTCCACAGATACGCAGTATTTT. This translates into CASTMEREGSTDTQYF.

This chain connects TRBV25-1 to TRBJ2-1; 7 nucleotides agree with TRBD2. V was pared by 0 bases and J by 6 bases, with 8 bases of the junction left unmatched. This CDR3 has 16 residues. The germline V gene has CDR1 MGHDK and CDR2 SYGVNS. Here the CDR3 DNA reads TGTGCCAGCAGTGAATATATGGCGGGAGCGGGCAATGAGCAGTTCTTC. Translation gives CASSEYMAGAGNEQFF.

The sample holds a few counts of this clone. The CDR3: CVFTSRRRHTRNEQFF. In DNA form, the CDR3 reads TGTGTTTTTACAAGCAGAAGACGGCATACGAGGAATGAGCAGTTCTTC. The rearrangement links TRBV9 to TRBJ2-1; the D is unclear. The CDR3 spans 16 residues. Germline CDR1 is SGDLS and CDR2 is YYNGEE.

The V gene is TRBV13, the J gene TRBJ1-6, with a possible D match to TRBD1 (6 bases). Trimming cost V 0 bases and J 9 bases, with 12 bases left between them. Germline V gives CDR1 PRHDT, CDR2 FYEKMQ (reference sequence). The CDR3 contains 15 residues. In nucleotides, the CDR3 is TGTGCCAGCAGCTTAGGACAGGGAAGCAGTTCACCCCTCCACTTT. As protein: CASSLGQGSSSPLHF.

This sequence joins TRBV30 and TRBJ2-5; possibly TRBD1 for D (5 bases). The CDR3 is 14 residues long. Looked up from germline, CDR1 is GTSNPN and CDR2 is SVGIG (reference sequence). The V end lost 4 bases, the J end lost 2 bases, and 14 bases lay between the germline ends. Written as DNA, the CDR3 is TGTGCCTGGATTCATTGGCAGGGTCAAGAGACCCAGTACTTC. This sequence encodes CAWIHWQGQETQYF. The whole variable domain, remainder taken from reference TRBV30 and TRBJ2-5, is SQTIHQWPATLVQPVGSPLSLECTVEGTSNPNLYWYRQAAGRGLQLLFYSVGIGQISSEVPQNLSASRPQDRQFILSSKKLLLSDSGFYLCAWIHWQGQETQYFGPGTRLLVL.

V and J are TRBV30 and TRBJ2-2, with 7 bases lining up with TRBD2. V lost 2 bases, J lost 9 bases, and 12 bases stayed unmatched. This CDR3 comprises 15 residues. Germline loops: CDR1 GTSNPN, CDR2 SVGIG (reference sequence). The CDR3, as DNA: TGTGCCTGGAGTTCACAACGGGGAGGGAGGTGGGAGCTGTTTTTT. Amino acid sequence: CAWSSQRGGRWELFF.

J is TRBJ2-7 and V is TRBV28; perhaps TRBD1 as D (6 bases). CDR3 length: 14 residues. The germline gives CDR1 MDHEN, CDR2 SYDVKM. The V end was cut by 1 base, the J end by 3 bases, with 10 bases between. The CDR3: CASSLSQGGYEQYF. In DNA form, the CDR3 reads TGTGCCAGCAGTTTATCACAGGGTGGCTACGAGCAGTACTTC.

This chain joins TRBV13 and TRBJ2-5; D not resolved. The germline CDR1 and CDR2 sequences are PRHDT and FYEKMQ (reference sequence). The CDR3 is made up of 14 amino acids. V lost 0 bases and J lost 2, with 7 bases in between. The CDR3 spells CASSLGRRQETQYF. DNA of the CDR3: TGTGCCAGCAGCTTAGGCCGGAGACAAGAGACCCAGTACTTC.

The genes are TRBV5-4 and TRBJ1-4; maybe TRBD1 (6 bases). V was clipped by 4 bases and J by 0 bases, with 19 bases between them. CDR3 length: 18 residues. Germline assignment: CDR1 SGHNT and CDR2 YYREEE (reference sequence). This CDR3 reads CASSTEGVRIATNEKLFF. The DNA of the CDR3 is TGTGCCAGCAGCACAGAGGGGGTACGAATTGCAACTAATGAAAAACTGTTTTTT.

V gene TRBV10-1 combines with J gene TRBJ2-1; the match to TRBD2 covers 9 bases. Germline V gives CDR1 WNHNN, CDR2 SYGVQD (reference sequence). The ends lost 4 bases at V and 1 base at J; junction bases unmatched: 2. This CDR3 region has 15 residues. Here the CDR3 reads CASSGSGRSYNEQFF. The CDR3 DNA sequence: TGCGCCAGCAGTGGTAGCGGGAGATCCTACAATGAGCAGTTCTTC.

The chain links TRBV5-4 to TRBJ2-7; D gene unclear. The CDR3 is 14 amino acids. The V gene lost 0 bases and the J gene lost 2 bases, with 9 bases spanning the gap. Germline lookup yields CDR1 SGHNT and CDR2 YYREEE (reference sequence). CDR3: CASSLDLFAYEQYF. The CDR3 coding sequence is TGTGCCAGCAGCTTGGACTTGTTTGCCTACGAGCAGTACTTC.

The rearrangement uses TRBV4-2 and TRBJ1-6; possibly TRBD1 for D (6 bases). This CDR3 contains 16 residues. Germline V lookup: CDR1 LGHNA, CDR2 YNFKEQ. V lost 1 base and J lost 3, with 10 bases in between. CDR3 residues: CASSQGGGLYNSPLHF. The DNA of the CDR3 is TGTGCCAGCAGCCAAGGCGGGGGGCTCTATAATTCACCCCTCCACTTT.

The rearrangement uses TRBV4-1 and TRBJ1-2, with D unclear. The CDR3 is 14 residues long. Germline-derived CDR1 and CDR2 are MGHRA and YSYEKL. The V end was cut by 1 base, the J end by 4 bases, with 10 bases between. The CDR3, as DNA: TGCGCCAGCAGCCAAGGGACGGGATCCTATGGCTACACCTTC. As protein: CASSQGTGSYGYTF.

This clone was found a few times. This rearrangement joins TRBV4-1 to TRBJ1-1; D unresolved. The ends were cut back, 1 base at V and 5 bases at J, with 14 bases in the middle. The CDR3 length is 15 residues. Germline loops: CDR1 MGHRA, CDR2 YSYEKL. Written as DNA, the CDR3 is TGCGCCAGCAGCCAAGTTATGAGAGGTGAGACTGAAGCTTTCTTT. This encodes CASSQVMRGETEAFF.

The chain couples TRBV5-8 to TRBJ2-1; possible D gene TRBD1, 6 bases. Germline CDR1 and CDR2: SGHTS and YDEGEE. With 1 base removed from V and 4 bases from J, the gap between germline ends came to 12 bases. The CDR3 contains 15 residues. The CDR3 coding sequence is TGTGCCAGCAGCTTGTTCACAGGGCTTTACAATGAGCAGTTCTTC. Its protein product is CASSLFTGLYNEQFF.

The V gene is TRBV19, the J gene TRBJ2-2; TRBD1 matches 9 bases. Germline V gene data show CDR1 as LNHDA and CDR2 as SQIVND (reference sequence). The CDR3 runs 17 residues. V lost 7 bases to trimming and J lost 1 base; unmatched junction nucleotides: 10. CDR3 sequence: CASNYFTGGKNTGELFF. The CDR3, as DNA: TGTGCCAGTAATTATTTCACAGGGGGCAAGAACACCGGGGAGCTGTTTTTT.

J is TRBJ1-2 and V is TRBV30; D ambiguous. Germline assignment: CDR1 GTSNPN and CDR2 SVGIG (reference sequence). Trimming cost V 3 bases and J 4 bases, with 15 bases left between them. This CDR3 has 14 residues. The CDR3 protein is CAWSPPATPYGYTF. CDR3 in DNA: TGTGCCTGGAGCCCCCCCGCCACACCCTATGGCTACACCTTC.

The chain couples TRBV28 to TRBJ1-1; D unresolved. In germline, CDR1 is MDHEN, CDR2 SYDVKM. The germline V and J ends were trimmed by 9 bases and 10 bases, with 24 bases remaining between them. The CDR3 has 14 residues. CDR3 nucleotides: TGTGCCAGTACCGGGCTACAATATTTTGAGGGAGCTTTCTTT. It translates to CASTGLQYFEGAFF.

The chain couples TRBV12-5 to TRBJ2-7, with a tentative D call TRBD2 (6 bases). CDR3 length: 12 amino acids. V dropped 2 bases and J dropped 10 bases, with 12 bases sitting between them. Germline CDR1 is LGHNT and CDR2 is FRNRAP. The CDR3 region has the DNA TGTGCTAGTGGTTTGACCCCGGGGGACCAGTACTTC. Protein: CASGLTPGDQYF.

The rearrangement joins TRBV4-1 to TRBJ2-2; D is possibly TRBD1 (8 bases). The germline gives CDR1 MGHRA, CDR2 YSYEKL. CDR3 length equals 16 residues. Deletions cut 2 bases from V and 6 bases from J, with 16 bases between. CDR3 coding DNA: TGCGCCAGCAGCCAACTCGGACAGGGAGGGGCCGGGGAGCTGTTTTTT. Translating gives CASSQLGQGGAGELFF.

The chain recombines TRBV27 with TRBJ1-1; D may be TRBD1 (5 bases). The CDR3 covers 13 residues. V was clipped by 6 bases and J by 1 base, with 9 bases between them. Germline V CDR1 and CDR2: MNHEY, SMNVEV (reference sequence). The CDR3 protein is CASSRGSNTEAFF. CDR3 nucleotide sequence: TGTGCCAGCAGCCGGGGGTCGAACACTGAAGCTTTCTTT.

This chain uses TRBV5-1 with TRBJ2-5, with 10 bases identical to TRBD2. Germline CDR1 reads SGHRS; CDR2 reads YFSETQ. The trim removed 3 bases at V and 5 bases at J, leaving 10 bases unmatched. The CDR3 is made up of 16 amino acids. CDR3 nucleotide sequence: TGCGCCAGCAGCTCCGGACTAGCGGAGACCATCGAGACCCAGTACTTC. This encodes CASSSGLAETIETQYF.

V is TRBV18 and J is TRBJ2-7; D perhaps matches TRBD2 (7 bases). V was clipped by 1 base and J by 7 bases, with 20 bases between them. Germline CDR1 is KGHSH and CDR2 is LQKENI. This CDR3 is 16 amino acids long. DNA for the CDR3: TGTGCCAGCTCACCACGGGGGGCGGGGGCCGCCGGGGAGCAGTACTTC. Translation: CASSPRGAGAAGEQYF.

The CDR3 nucleotides are TGTGCCAGCAGTACGCATAGCGGGAGCTCCTACAATGAGCAGTTCTTC. Protein product: CASSTHSGSSYNEQFF. The chain uses TRBV6-6 and TRBJ2-1, with TRBD2 identical over 9 bases. Trimming at V came to 5 bases and at J to 0 bases, leaving 5 bases not matched to a gene. This CDR3 contains 16 residues. CDR1 is MNHNY and CDR2 is SVGAGI in the germline V gene (reference sequence).

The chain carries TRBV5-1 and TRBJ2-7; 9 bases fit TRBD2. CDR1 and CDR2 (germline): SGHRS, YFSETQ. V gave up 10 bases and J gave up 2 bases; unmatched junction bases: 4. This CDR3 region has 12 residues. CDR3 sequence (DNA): TGCGCCTGCGGGAGGGCCCCCTACGAGCAGTACTTC. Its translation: CACGRAPYEQYF.

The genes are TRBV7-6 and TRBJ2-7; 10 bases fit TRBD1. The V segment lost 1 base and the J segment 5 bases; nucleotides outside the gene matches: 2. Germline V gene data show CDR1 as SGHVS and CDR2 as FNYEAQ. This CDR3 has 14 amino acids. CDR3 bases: TGTGCCAGCAGCTTAGGACAGGGGGCTAACGAGCAGTACTTC. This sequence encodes CASSLGQGANEQYF. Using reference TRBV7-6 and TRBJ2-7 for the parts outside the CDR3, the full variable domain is GAGVSQSPRYKVTKRGQDVALRCDPISGHVSLYWYRQALGQGPEFLTYFNYEAQQDKSGLPNDRFSAERPEGSISTLTIQRTEQRDSAMYRCASSLGQGANEQYFGPGTRLTVT.

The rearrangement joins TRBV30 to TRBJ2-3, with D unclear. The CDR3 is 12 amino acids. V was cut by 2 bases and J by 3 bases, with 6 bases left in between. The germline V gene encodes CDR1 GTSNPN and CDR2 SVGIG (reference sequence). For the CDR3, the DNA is TGTGCCTGGAGTACAGCAACAGATACGCAGTATTTT. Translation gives CAWSTATDTQYF.